The rows below give T cell receptor beta chains drawn from one sample of a study of regulatory T cells in long-lasting Graves disease. Each CDR3 protein gets one entry after TCRdb re-called the multiplex PCR reads with MiXCR. The sample shows 700,000 or so distinct CDR3 sequences, about 32% of them seen only once. Specimen: peripheral blood mononuclear cells (PBMCs), collected when the disease was refractory, from a patient treated with antithyroid drugs. Source of these receptors: a female donor with Graves disease. CDR3s include the opening cysteine and the closing phenylalanine or tryptophan. A D gene is named only where the DNA matches it firmly. The listing skips clone size in some rows; elsewhere it reads once, few, many or a size class.

D | size | J | V | DNA | CDR3
NA | many | TRBJ2-7 | TRBV27 | TGTGCCAGCAGTCTGGGACGGCAAAGGGACGAGCAGTACTTC | CASSLGRQRDEQYF
NA | many | TRBJ1-5 | TRBV28 | TGTGCCAGCACCGGGGAAGTACAGCCCCAGCATTTT | CASTGEVQPQHF
NA | few | TRBJ1-1 | TRBV20-1 | TGCAGTGTCCCGGGGGTAGGCACTGAAGCTTTCTTT | CSVPGVGTEAFF
TRBD1 | few | TRBJ1-2 | TRBV11-2 | TGTGCCAGCAGCTTAGATCACAGGGGTTCGGATGGCTACACCTTC | CASSLDHRGSDGYTF
NA | NA | TRBJ2-7 | TRBV19 | TGTGCCAGTAGTAGCTTCGGAAGCCCCTACGAGCAGTACTTC | CASSSFGSPYEQYF
TRBD1 | few | TRBJ1-2 | TRBV7-2 | TGTGCCAGCAGCTTAGTACAGGGGGCGACCGGCTACACCTTC | CASSLVQGATGYTF
NA | NA | TRBJ1-5 | TRBV7-2 | TGTGCCAGCAGTTCCGGGTTATTTACGCCCCAGCATTTT | CASSSGLFTPQHF
TRBD2 | NA | TRBJ2-3 | TRBV30 | TGTGCCTGGAGGGACGGGACTAGCGGGAGGTCCGATACGCAGTATTTT | CAWRDGTSGRSDTQYF
NA | many | TRBJ1-2 | TRBV28 | TGTGCCAGCAGCTACTCAGGACGGAAGGACACCTTC | CASSYSGRKDTF
NA | many | TRBJ1-2 | TRBV2 | TGTGCCAGTCGAGTCGGGGCCTATGGCTACACCTTC | CASRVGAYGYTF
NA | few | TRBJ1-1 | TRBV5-5 | TGTGCCAGCAGCAGAGACAGCGCGAACACTGAAGCTTTCTTT | CASSRDSANTEAFF
NA | once | TRBJ2-1 | TRBV12-3/TRBV12-4 | TGTGCCAGCAGTTTAGAGGGGGGGGGTGAGCAGTTCTTC | CASSLEGGGEQFF
TRBD1 | NA | TRBJ1-1 | TRBV5-1 | TGCGCCAGCAGACCACAGACAGGGGCCTGGAGTGGCACTGAAGCTTTCTTT | CASRPQTGAWSGTEAFF
NA | NA | TRBJ2-7 | TRBV11-1 | TGTGCCGGCAGCCCGGACTCCTCCGGCCCGTCCCTCTCCTACGAGCAGTACTTC | CAGSPDSSGPSLSYEQYF
NA | few | TRBJ2-7 | TRBV12-3/TRBV12-4 | TGTGCCAGCAGTGAAGCGACTTGGGAGCAGTACTTC | CASSEATWEQYF
TRBD2 | NA | TRBJ2-2 | TRBV11-2 | TGTGCCAGCAGCCAGACTAGCGGGAGGGTTGCCGGGGAGCTGTTTTTT | CASSQTSGRVAGELFF
TRBD1 | few | TRBJ2-2 | TRBV5-1 | TGCGCCAGCAGCGTCCGGGACAGGCTGATCGGGGAGCTGTTTTTT | CASSVRDRLIGELFF
NA | many | TRBJ1-2 | TRBV3-1 | TGTGCCAGCAGCACCGACAGTTCTAACTATGGCTACACCTTC | CASSTDSSNYGYTF
TRBD1 | NA | TRBJ1-5 | TRBV28 | TGTGCCAGCAACGCCGGGACAGGGGGGTTTTATAGCAATCAGCCCCAGCATTTT | CASNAGTGGFYSNQPQHF
NA | few | TRBJ2-2 | TRBV2 | TGTGCCAGCAGTGACCCTAGATCATCAAGGAAGAACACCGGGGAGCTGTTTTTT | CASSDPRSSRKNTGELFF
NA | NA | TRBJ1-5 | TRBV7-9 | TGTGCCAGCGGCGCCCTAGGGACTAGCAATCAGCCCCAGCATTTT | CASGALGTSNQPQHF
NA | many | TRBJ1-6 | TRBV28 | TGTGCCAGCAACGGTGTCGACTCACCCCTCCACTTT | CASNGVDSPLHF
NA | NA | TRBJ2-7 | TRBV5-1 | TGCGCCAGCAGCGACGGGACAACAACCCGTGGGGAGCAGTACTTC | CASSDGTTTRGEQYF
TRBD2 | NA | TRBJ2-5 | TRBV19 | TGTGCCAGTAGTATAATGGGGTTGGGAGCGGGAGGGCCGAAGGAGACCCAGTACTTC | CASSIMGLGAGGPKETQYF
NA | few | TRBJ1-1 | TRBV6-1 | TGTGCCAGCAGTAGAGGGACTCCCGAGCGGGGCACTGAAGCTTTCTTT | CASSRGTPERGTEAFF
NA | few | TRBJ1-1 | TRBV15 | TGTGCCACCAGCAGGGAGCAAAGAACTGAAGCTTTCTTT | CATSREQRTEAFF
NA | NA | TRBJ1-2 | TRBV7-9 | TGTGCCAGCAGCTTGCAGGGGCCCAATGGCTACACCTTC | CASSLQGPNGYTF
NA | NA | TRBJ2-5 | TRBV10-1 | TGCGCCAGCAGTGAGTCGGAACAGGGCGGTCAGGAGACCCAGTACTTC | CASSESEQGGQETQYF
TRBD1 | few | TRBJ1-6 | TRBV6-1 | TGTGCCAGCAGTCATCGCCGGGACAGGGTATTGGTTTTTTATTCACCCCTCCACTTT | CASSHRRDRVLVFYSPLHF
NA | few | TRBJ2-7 | TRBV6-1 | TGTGCCAGCAGTGCAGACAGAGACGAGCAGTACTTC | CASSADRDEQYF
TRBD1 | many | TRBJ1-1 | TRBV28 | TGTGCCAGCAGGACAGGGGGCTGGACTGAAGCTTTCTTT | CASRTGGWTEAFF
TRBD1 | many | TRBJ1-1 | TRBV11-2 | TGTGCCAGCAGACGCGGACAGGGGGAAGATGAAGCTTTCTTT | CASRRGQGEDEAFF
TRBD1 | NA | TRBJ2-7 | TRBV24-1 | TGTGCCACCAGTGACTCCAACCCGGGACAGGGGGACTCCTACGAGCAGTACTTC | CATSDSNPGQGDSYEQYF
NA | many | TRBJ2-7 | TRBV11-2 | TGTGCCAGCAGTTCAGGTACCGTCTACGAGCAGTACTTC | CASSSGTVYEQYF
NA | NA | TRBJ1-1 | TRBV7-9 | TGTGCCAGCAGCTACGAGCAGAACACTGAAGCTTTCTTT | CASSYEQNTEAFF
NA | few | TRBJ1-2 | TRBV4-1 | TGCGCCAGCAGCCCCACGTCCGACTATGGCTACACCTTC | CASSPTSDYGYTF
NA | NA | TRBJ1-2 | TRBV20-1 | TGCAGTGCAGCGAATCGACGGAGATCTAACTATGGCTACACCTTC | CSAANRRRSNYGYTF
NA | NA | TRBJ1-1 | TRBV19 | TGTGCCAGTAGTGCAAGACCGGGTGTGTTCACTGAAGCTTTCTTT | CASSARPGVFTEAFF
TRBD1 | many | TRBJ1-2 | TRBV28 | TGTGCCAGCAGTTTGTTCGACAGGGGGCTTGGCTACACCTTC | CASSLFDRGLGYTF
TRBD1 | NA | TRBJ2-7 | TRBV14 | TGTGCCAGCAGCCAGCGACAGGGACGGTATCACGAGCAGTACTTC | CASSQRQGRYHEQYF
NA | NA | TRBJ2-5 | TRBV7-2 | TGTGCCAGCACCACACCGAAACCAGGGGTAGAGACCCAGTACTTC | CASTTPKPGVETQYF
NA | many | TRBJ1-2 | TRBV6-1 | TGTGCCAGCAGGGTAGATGGGGGCGAGGACGGCTACACCTTC | CASRVDGGEDGYTF
TRBD2 | few | TRBJ2-7 | TRBV29-1 | TGCAGCGTTGGGGGTAGCGGGGACCAGGGGTCCTACGAGCAGTACTTC | CSVGGSGDQGSYEQYF
NA | few | TRBJ2-2 | TRBV2 | TGTGCCAGCAGTGCACGGCAGGGTTCCTACGGGGAGCTGTTTTTT | CASSARQGSYGELFF
NA | NA | TRBJ2-7 | TRBV5-1 | TGCGCCAGCAGCTTGGGATCCGGGACGAACGTATACGAGCAGTACTTC | CASSLGSGTNVYEQYF
NA | NA | TRBJ2-7 | TRBV5-1 | TGCGCCAGCAGCCTCCGGGACACGAGGAACGAGCAGTACTTC | CASSLRDTRNEQYF
NA | NA | TRBJ1-5 | TRBV19 | TGTGCCAGTAGTATAGATAGAGGGGCGGGCAATCAGCCCCAGCATTTT | CASSIDRGAGNQPQHF